A selection of T cell receptor beta chains follows, all from one sample in a study of OX40 agonist ivuxolimab in advanced cancers. Generated by immunoSEQ multiplex PCR, the TCRdb table keeps only in-frame clones and is missing some. The sample records 70,000 to 80,000 clones, around nine tenths being singletons. Sequenced here: CD4+ or CD8+ T cells sorted from blood, sampled in a trial of the OX40 agonist ivuxolimab. These receptors were obtained from an adult with an advanced solid tumor such as melanoma, head and neck, liver or kidney cancer. The CDR3 runs from the conserved cysteine through the conserved F or W.

v_gene | CDR3aa
TRBV5-1 | CASSLGTSGSLRGTGELFF
TRBV30 | CAWGTSGAWLF
TRBV2 | CASTGSHNSYEQYF
TRBV6-5 | CASSYGQMNTEAFF
TRBV5-6 | CASSPGQGRSRTYEQYF
TRBV11-2 | CASSYSGEGLRYF
TRBV28 | CASSFSGVGTDTQYF
TRBV27 | CATGQGGSYEQYF
TRBV28 | CASSQDRRADTQYF
TRBV5-1 | CASSLSPGAHEQYF